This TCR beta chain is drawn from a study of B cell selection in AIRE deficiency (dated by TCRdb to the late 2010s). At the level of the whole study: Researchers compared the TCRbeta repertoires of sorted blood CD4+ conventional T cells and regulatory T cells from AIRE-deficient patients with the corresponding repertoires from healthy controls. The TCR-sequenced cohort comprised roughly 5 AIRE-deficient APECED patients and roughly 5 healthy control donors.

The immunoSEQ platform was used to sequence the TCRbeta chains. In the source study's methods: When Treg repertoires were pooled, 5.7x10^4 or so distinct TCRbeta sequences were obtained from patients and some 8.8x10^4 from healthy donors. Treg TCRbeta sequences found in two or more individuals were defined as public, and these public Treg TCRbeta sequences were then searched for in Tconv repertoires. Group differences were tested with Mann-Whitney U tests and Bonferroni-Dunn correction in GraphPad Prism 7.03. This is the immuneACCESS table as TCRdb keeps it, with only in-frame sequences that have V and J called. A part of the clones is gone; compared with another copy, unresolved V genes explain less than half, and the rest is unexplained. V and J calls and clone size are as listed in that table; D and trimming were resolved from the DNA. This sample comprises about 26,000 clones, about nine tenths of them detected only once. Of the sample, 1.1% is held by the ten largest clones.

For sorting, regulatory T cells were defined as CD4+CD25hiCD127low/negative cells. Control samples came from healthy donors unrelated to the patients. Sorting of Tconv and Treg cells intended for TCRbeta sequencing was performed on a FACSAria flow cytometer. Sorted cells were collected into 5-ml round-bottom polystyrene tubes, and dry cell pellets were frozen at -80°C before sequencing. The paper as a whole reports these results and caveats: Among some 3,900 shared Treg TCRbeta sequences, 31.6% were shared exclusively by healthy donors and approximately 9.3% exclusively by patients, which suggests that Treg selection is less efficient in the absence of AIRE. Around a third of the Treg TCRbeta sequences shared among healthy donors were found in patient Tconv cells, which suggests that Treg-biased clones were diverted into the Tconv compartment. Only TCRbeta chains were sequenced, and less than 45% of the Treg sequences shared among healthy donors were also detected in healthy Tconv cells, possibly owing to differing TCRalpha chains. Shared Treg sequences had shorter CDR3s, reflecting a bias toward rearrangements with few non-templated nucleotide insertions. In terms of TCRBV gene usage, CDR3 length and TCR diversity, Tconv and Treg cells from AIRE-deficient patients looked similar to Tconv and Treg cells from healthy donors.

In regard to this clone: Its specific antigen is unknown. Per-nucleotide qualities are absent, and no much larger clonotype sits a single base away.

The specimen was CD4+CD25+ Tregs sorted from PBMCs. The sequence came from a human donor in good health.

The DNA reads as follows: TGTGCCAGCGGCCTCTCCGGGCACTATGGCTACACCTTC. This translates into CASGLSGHYGYTF. Recombination connected TRBV6-5 to TRBJ1-2; the D gene cannot be resolved reliably. The CDR3 spans 13 residues, from the cysteine through the phenylalanine. Here the CDR3 DNA is all that survives: 39 bases in frame from base 1. Sequences MNHEY (CDR1) and SVGAGI (CDR2) are obtained from the germline V gene. At the junction V is shortened by 8 bases and J by 3 bases, with 13 bases in between.